The sequence of this TCR beta chain was determined in a study of blood T cell repertoires in COVID-19. On the study more broadly: T cells, B-cell-depleted T cells, or PBMCs supplied cDNA or gDNA.

Original data processing: Scientists estimated how many nucleated cells there were by amplifying reference gene primers. Clones were read by immunoSEQ multiplex PCR, and TCRdb kept only the in-frame ones, dropping some. That table furnishes V, J and clone size, whereas the DNA furnished D and trimming. In the table there are fewer than 20,000 clones, roughly 89% of which are singletons. The germline gives CDR1 SGHVS, CDR2 FQNEAQ. V lost 2 bases and J lost 3; bases outside the gene matches: 4. The CDR3 contains 15 residues. The rearrangement links TRBV7-8 to TRBJ2-5; TRBD1 matches at 9 bases. The TCR sequence derives from a human donor in a cohort sampled during active COVID-19. Material: peripheral blood. Written as DNA, the CDR3 is TGTGCCAGCAGCTTATTGGACAGGGGAAAAGAGACCCAGTACTTC. It is translated as CASSLLDRGKETQYF.